Listed here are 19 T cell receptor beta chains from one sample, sequenced in a study of blood T cell repertoires in COVID-19. TCRdb's copy holds only in-frame clones and misses some; the assay was immunoSEQ multiplex PCR. The sample yields some 97,000 clones, roughly 90% seen once. The sample taken for sequencing was peripheral blood. Receptors were obtained from a man aged 70-80 years with acute or convalescent COVID-19.

The chain links TRBV11-2 to TRBJ2-1, with TRBD2 as a possible D gene (6 bases). The CDR3 spans 15 residues. CDR1 is SGHAT, CDR2 FQNNGV, per germline. With 2 bases removed from V and 8 bases from J, the gap between germline ends came to 16 bases. CDR3 residues: CASSLNGASGDEQFF. The CDR3 DNA is TGTGCCAGCAGCTTAAATGGGGCTTCGGGGGATGAGCAGTTCTTC.

The V call is TRBV3-1 (or the pseudogene TRBV3-2), the J call TRBJ2-7; D possibly corresponds to TRBD2 (5 bases). The CDR3 extends over 14 amino acids. With 1 base removed from V and 0 bases from J, the gap between germline ends came to 7 bases. Per germline, CDR1 LGHDT and CDR2 YNNKEL (reference sequence). Here the CDR3 reads CASSQARDSYEQYF. The CDR3 DNA is TGTGCCAGCAGCCAAGCCCGGGACTCCTACGAGCAGTACTTC.

On this clone itself: Other DNA sequences in the sample encode the same CDR3. The chain links TRBV29-1 to TRBJ1-1, with D perhaps matching TRBD1 (5 bases). Germline V gene sequence: CDR1 SQVTM, CDR2 ANQGSEA. The CDR3 contains 12 residues. Trimming removed 6 bases at V and 2 bases at J, with 10 bases between. The CDR3 DNA follows: TGCAGCGTGGGAAGGGGTAACACTGAAGCTTTCTTT. It is translated as CSVGRGNTEAFF. Complete variable domain (other parts from reference TRBV29-1 and TRBJ1-1): SAVISQKPSRDICQRGTSLTIQCQVDSQVTMMFWYRQQPGQSLTLIATANQGSEATYESGFVIDKFPISRPNLTFSTLTVSNMSPEDSSIYLCSVGRGNTEAFFGQGTRLTVV.

The chain couples TRBV5-1 to TRBJ2-1; 7 positions agree with TRBD2. With 0 bases clipped from V and 4 bases from J, the junction kept 7 bases outside the gene matches. This CDR3 is built from 16 residues. Germline V gene sequence: CDR1 SGHRS, CDR2 YFSETQ. The CDR3 region is CASSLVLAEGYNEQFF. In DNA, the CDR3 is TGCGCCAGCAGCTTGGTCCTAGCGGAGGGGTACAATGAGCAGTTCTTC. Combining the CDR3 with reference TRBV5-1 and TRBJ2-1 gives the whole variable domain KAGVTQTPRYLIKTRGQQVTLSCSPISGHRSVSWYQQTPGQGLQFLFEYFSETQRNKGNFPGRFSGRQFSNSRSEMNVSTLELGDSALYLCASSLVLAEGYNEQFFGPGTRLTVL.

This clone came up a few times. V is TRBV11-2 and J is TRBJ2-1; D possibly corresponds to TRBD2 (5 bases). The CDR3 has 14 residues. CDR1 is SGHAT, CDR2 FQNNGV, per germline. V lost 4 bases and J lost 4, with 11 bases in between. The CDR3 spells CASSSLTSYNEQFF. In DNA form, the CDR3 reads TGTGCCAGCAGCTCACTTACTAGTTACAATGAGCAGTTCTTC.

This chain connects TRBV27 to TRBJ1-4; D is perhaps TRBD1 (6 bases). Germline CDR1 is MNHEY and CDR2 is SMNVEV (reference sequence). Trimming left V 6 bases short and J 0 bases short, with 17 bases between. The CDR3 runs 17 residues. The CDR3 loop is CASSYKGGGATNEKLFF. CDR3 coding DNA: TGTGCCAGCAGCTACAAAGGGGGAGGGGCAACTAATGAAAAACTGTTTTTT.

V and J are TRBV29-1 and TRBJ2-7, with TRBD2 matching over 8 bases. V dropped 1 base and J dropped 0; count of bases not matched to a gene: 5. The CDR3 covers 15 residues. Germline CDR1 SQVTM, CDR2 ANQGSEA. The CDR3 reads CSVEATGTSSYEQYF. The CDR3 DNA reads TGCAGCGTTGAAGCTACCGGGACTAGCTCCTACGAGCAGTACTTC.

The chain joins TRBV25-1 to TRBJ1-1; 8 bases match TRBD1. CDR1 is MGHDK, CDR2 SYGVNS, per germline. The V gene end was trimmed by 1 base and the J gene end by 4 bases; junction bases not matched to a gene: 11. This CDR3 region has 17 residues. CDR3 nucleotides: TGTGCCAGCAGTGAATTCCGCCCAGGGGGCGCGGGCACTGAAGCTTTCTTT. This gives the protein CASSEFRPGGAGTEAFF.

This clone was seen a few times. This sequence joins TRBV27 and TRBJ2-1; TRBD2 is a possible D gene (6 bases). Trimming removed 2 bases from V and 7 bases from J, with 6 bases in between. The germline gives CDR1 MNHEY, CDR2 SMNVEV (reference sequence). The CDR3 has 12 residues. The CDR3 DNA sequence: TGTGCCAGCAGTTTAGCGGGGAATGAGCAGTTCTTC. It encodes CASSLAGNEQFF.

The V call is TRBV5-4, the J call TRBJ2-5; TRBD2 matches at 9 bases. This CDR3 has 16 residues. J was trimmed by 5 bases and V by 2 bases; bases with no gene match: 10. Germline V CDR1 and CDR2: SGHNT, YYREEE (reference sequence). Here the CDR3 reads CASSFAGGAWEETQYF. The CDR3 bases are TGTGCCAGCAGCTTCGCGGGGGGGGCGTGGGAGGAGACCCAGTACTTC.

The rearrangement joins TRBV19 to TRBJ1-1; D unclear. The CDR3 length is 12 residues. The germline V and J ends were trimmed by 1 base and 7 bases, with 7 bases remaining between them. CDR1 and CDR2 (germline): LNHDA, SQIVND (reference sequence). CDR3 coding DNA: TGTGCCAGTAGTATAGGGCGGCATGAAGCTTTCTTT. Its protein is CASSIGRHEAFF.

The rearrangement links TRBV7-3 to TRBJ2-7; perhaps TRBD2 as D (6 bases). Germline values: CDR1 SGHTA, CDR2 FQGTGA. V was cut by 5 bases and J by 2 bases, with 19 bases left in between. The CDR3 extends over 16 amino acids. CDR3 in amino acids: CASSPMGGGGPYEQYF. CDR3 DNA: TGTGCCAGCAGCCCGATGGGGGGAGGTGGACCCTACGAGCAGTACTTC. Supplemented by reference TRBV7-3 and TRBJ2-7, the full variable domain reads GAGVSQTPSNKVTEKGKYVELRCDPISGHTALYWYRQSLGQGPEFLIYFQGTGAADDSGLPNDRFFAVRPEGSVSTLKIQRTERGDSAVYLCASSPMGGGGPYEQYFGPGTRLTVT.

The chain combines TRBV5-1 with TRBJ2-3, with a weak D call TRBD1 (6 bases). This CDR3 contains 13 residues. The V gene lost 8 bases and the J gene lost 2 bases, with 12 bases spanning the gap. Per the germline V gene, CDR1 is SGHRS and CDR2 is YFSETQ. CDR3 coding DNA: TGCGCCAGTTCGGACAGAACCACAGATACGCAGTATTTT. This encodes CASSDRTTDTQYF.

The rearrangement joins TRBV9 to TRBJ2-7, with 9 positions matching TRBD1. The CDR3 has 14 residues. Germline lookup yields CDR1 SGDLS and CDR2 YYNGEE. The V gene end was trimmed by 3 bases and the J gene end by 5 bases; junction bases not matched to a gene: 6. As DNA, the CDR3 is TGTGCCAGCAGCGCCGGACAGGGGAGACACGAGCAGTACTTC. It yields the protein CASSAGQGRHEQYF.

The chain joins TRBV4-2 to TRBJ2-1; TRBD2 is a possible D gene (5 bases). CDR3 size: 17 residues. V was trimmed by 0 bases and J by 7 bases, leaving 19 bases between them. Germline CDR1 reads LGHNA; CDR2 reads YNFKEQ. The chain's CDR3 is CASSQEYGPGRDNEQFF. In DNA form, the CDR3 reads TGTGCCAGCAGCCAAGAGTACGGACCGGGAAGGGATAATGAGCAGTTCTTC.

This clone occurred once. The genes are TRBV6-5 and TRBJ2-7; TRBD1 agrees at 7 bases. V gave up 2 bases and J gave up 7 bases; unmatched junction bases: 8. Germline loops: CDR1 MNHEY, CDR2 SVGAGI. CDR3 length: 14 amino acids. CDR3 nucleotide sequence: TGTGCCAGCAGTTACGGGGCAGGGGGTAGGGAGCAGTACTTC. Translation gives CASSYGAGGREQYF.

The V gene is TRBV6-1, the J gene TRBJ1-5, with a possible D match to TRBD1 (6 bases). Germline V CDR1 and CDR2: MNHNS, SASEGT. V was pared by 1 base and J by 6 bases, with 19 bases between. The CDR3 is 17 residues long. The CDR3: CASSEVGGGKRTQPQHF. In DNA form, the CDR3 reads TGTGCCAGCAGTGAAGTAGGGGGGGGGAAGAGGACTCAGCCCCAGCATTTT.

The chain uses TRBV7-2 and TRBJ2-5, with 7 nucleotides matching TRBD1. CDR3 length: 15 residues. V was clipped by 7 bases and J by 3 bases; unmatched bases: 11. Germline V gene data show CDR1 as SGHTA and CDR2 as FQGNSA. The CDR3 bases are TGTGCCAGCACCCGGGGCAGGGGGAGAGAAGAGACCCAGTACTTC. The encoded protein is CASTRGRGREETQYF.

The chain uses TRBV6-2 or TRBV6-3 and TRBJ1-2, with 9 bases lining up with TRBD1. After removal of 5 bases from V and 10 bases from J, the junction contained 14 bases not matched to a gene. Per germline, CDR1 MNHEY and CDR2 SVGEGT. The CDR3 runs to 15 residues. CDR3 in DNA: TGTGCCAGCAGTCCCCGACAGGGGGGCGGCGGCGACTACACCTTC. Protein sequence: CASSPRQGGGGDYTF.